The 12 T cell receptor beta chains below all came from one sample that was sequenced in a study of shared clonotypes between healthy human individuals. Generated by immunoSEQ multiplex PCR, the TCRdb table keeps only in-frame clones and is missing some. The data hold roughly 120,000 clones, with about 62% observed a single time. The sequencing input was memory CD8+ T cells sorted from blood. Indicated subset: CD45RO+ cells pooled with CCR7-negative TemRA cells. Receptors were obtained from a woman aged 30 to 39 in good health.

This clone has a single count. The genes are TRBV29-1 and TRBJ1-4; tentatively, D is TRBD1 (5 bases). CDR1 is SQVTM, CDR2 ANQGSEA, per germline. This CDR3 is built from 13 residues. The V gene lost 4 bases and the J gene lost 3 bases, with 9 bases spanning the gap. The CDR3 nucleotides read TGCAGCGTTGTCGGGACCCCTAATGAAAAACTGTTTTTT. Translation: CSVVGTPNEKLFF.

V gene TRBV28 combines with J gene TRBJ2-2; 11 bases align to TRBD2. Germline V CDR1 and CDR2: MDHEN, SYDVKM. The CDR3 spans 18 residues. V shed 6 bases, J shed 3 bases, and the junction held 12 bases outside the gene matches. CDR3 residues: CASSRIAGGPSYTGELFF. The CDR3, as DNA: TGTGCCAGCAGCCGGATAGCGGGAGGGCCCTCTTACACCGGGGAGCTGTTTTTT.

The chain recombines TRBV7-9 with TRBJ2-5; no clear D gene. Trimming took off 5 bases at V and 8 bases at J, with 6 bases between the two ends. This CDR3 has 10 amino acids. Germline values: CDR1 SEHNR, CDR2 FQNEAQ (reference sequence). The CDR3 DNA follows: TGTGCCAGCAGCGGTGGAACCCAGTACTTC. Protein: CASSGGTQYF.

The chain recombines TRBV5-1 with TRBJ2-7; 10 nucleotides line up with TRBD2. After removal of 3 bases from V and 5 bases from J, the junction contained 8 bases not matched to a gene. The CDR3 is 15 residues long. In germline, CDR1 is SGHRS, CDR2 YFSETQ. CDR3 sequence reads: CASSSSSGSIHEQYF. DNA for the CDR3: TGCGCCAGCAGCTCCTCTAGCGGGAGCATTCACGAGCAGTACTTC.

This sequence joins TRBV28 and TRBJ2-7; 8 bases are shared with TRBD2. This CDR3 has 19 residues. With 5 bases clipped from V and 3 bases from J, the junction kept 21 bases outside the gene matches. Germline CDR1 reads MDHEN; CDR2 reads SYDVKM. The CDR3 loop reads CASSRQPTLSTSGDYEQYF. CDR3 DNA sequence: TGTGCCAGCAGTCGACAACCTACTTTGTCAACTAGCGGAGACTACGAGCAGTACTTC.

V is TRBV19 and J is TRBJ1-2; D is unresolved. There are 11 residues in the CDR3. Trimming shortened V by 7 bases and J by 8 bases, and 11 bases separated the two germline ends. Germline CDR1 and CDR2: LNHDA and SQIVND (reference sequence). The CDR3, as DNA: TGTGCCAGTATGACGGGTAGGGGCTACACCTTC. This sequence encodes CASMTGRGYTF.

This chain links TRBV6-1 with TRBJ1-4, with 11 bases aligning to TRBD1. With 6 bases clipped from V and 6 bases from J, the junction kept 3 bases outside the gene matches. Germline V CDR1 and CDR2: MNHNS, SASEGT. CDR3 length: 14 amino acids. The CDR3 loop reads CASRGQGGYEKLFF. The CDR3 DNA reads TGTGCCAGCAGGGGACAGGGGGGGTATGAAAAACTGTTTTTT.

Regarding this clone: This specimen includes other DNA sequences encoding the same CDR3. The chain employs TRBV9 and TRBJ2-3; 7 bases align to TRBD2. The CDR3 loop spans 14 amino acids. The germline V gene has CDR1 SGDLS and CDR2 YYNGEE. The V gene end was trimmed by 0 bases and the J gene end by 4 bases; junction bases not matched to a gene: 2. The CDR3 nucleotides read TGTGCCAGCAGCGTAGGGGGGGGTTCAGATACGCAGTATTTT. Protein sequence: CASSVGGGSDTQYF.

V usage is TRBV6-4 and J usage is TRBJ2-3; D possibly uses TRBD1 or TRBD2 (5 bases each). Trimming took 0 bases from V and 0 from J, leaving 7 bases between them. There are 15 residues in the CDR3. The germline CDR1 and CDR2 sequences are MRHNA and SNTAGT. The DNA of the CDR3 is TGTGCCAGCAGTGACTCTGGGGGTAGCACAGATACGCAGTATTTT. Protein product: CASSDSGGSTDTQYF.

This chain uses TRBV7-7 with TRBJ2-7; 9 bases are a match to TRBD2. V gave up 4 bases and J gave up 3 bases; unmatched junction bases: 7. Germline V gene data show CDR1 as SSHAT and CDR2 as FNYEAQ (reference sequence). This CDR3 is 15 amino acids long. The CDR3 loop is CASSSRDSGSYEQYF. The CDR3, as DNA: TGTGCCAGCAGCTCCAGAGATAGCGGGAGCTACGAGCAGTACTTC. Filled out from reference TRBV7-7 and TRBJ2-7, the complete variable domain reads GAGVSQSPRYKVTKRGQDVTLRCDPISSHATLYWYQQALGQGPEFLTYFNYEAQPDKSGLPSDRFSAERPEGSISTLTIQRTEQRDSAMYRCASSSRDSGSYEQYFGPGTRLTVT.

This chain uses TRBV28 with TRBJ2-1; D unclear. Per germline, CDR1 MDHEN and CDR2 SYDVKM. The CDR3 is made up of 10 amino acids. The V end was cut by 10 bases, the J end by 3 bases, with 4 bases between. CDR3 DNA sequence: TGTGCCAAGGGCTACAATGAGCAGTTCTTC. Translating it yields CAKGYNEQFF.

J is TRBJ1-5 and V is TRBV10-3; a possible D gene is TRBD1 (5 bases). CDR3 length equals 17 residues. V lost 5 bases and J 0 bases, leaving 17 bases between the germline ends. Per the germline V gene, CDR1 is ENHRY and CDR2 is SYGVKD. The CDR3 DNA follows: TGTGCCATCAGTCGCGATGCGGGGCAAAATAGCAATCAGCCCCAGCATTTT. Protein sequence: CAISRDAGQNSNQPQHF.